This paragraph covers one T cell receptor (beta chain) sequence. Its matching antigen is unknown. This record belongs to a study of OX40 agonist ivuxolimab in advanced cancers. Looking at the study overall: Clinicians treated patients with ivuxolimab, an agonistic anti-OX40 (CD134) antibody.

Method: immunoSEQ multiplex PCR; TCRdb's copy keeps in-frame clones and lacks some. The data contain 90,000 to 100,000 clones, around 90% of them seen just once; the ten biggest clones take up roughly 0.5%. This CDR3 spans 16 amino acids. Per germline, CDR1 SGHTA and CDR2 FQGNSA. Trimming cost V 5 bases and J 0 bases; bases outside gene matches: 5. The study, taken as a whole, reports: Among expanded peripheral T cells, antigen specificity went undetermined.

V is TRBV7-2 and J is TRBJ2-2; 8 nucleotides align to TRBD1. This receptor was taken from an adult with an advanced solid tumor such as melanoma, head and neck, liver or kidney cancer. Sequences were derived from CD4+ or CD8+ T cells sorted from blood, sampled in a trial of the OX40 agonist ivuxolimab. The CDR3 sequence is CASSLATGANTGELFF. The CDR3, as DNA: TGTGCCAGCAGCCTGGCGACAGGGGCGAACACCGGGGAGCTGTTTTTT.